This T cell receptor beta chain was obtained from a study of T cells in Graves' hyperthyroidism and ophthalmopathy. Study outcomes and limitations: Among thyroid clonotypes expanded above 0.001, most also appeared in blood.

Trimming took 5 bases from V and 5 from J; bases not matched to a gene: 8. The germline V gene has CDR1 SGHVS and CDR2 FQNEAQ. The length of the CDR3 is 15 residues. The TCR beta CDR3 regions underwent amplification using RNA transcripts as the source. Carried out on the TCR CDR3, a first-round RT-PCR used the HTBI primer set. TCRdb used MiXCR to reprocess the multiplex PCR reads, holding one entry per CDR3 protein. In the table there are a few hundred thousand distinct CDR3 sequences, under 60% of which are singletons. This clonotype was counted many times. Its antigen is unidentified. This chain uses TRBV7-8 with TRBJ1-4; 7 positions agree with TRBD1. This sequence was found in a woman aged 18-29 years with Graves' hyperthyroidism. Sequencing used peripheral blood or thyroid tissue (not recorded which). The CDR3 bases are TGTGCCAGCAGCCCCCAGGGACAGCTGAATGAAAAACTGTTTTTT. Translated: CASSPQGQLNEKLFF.